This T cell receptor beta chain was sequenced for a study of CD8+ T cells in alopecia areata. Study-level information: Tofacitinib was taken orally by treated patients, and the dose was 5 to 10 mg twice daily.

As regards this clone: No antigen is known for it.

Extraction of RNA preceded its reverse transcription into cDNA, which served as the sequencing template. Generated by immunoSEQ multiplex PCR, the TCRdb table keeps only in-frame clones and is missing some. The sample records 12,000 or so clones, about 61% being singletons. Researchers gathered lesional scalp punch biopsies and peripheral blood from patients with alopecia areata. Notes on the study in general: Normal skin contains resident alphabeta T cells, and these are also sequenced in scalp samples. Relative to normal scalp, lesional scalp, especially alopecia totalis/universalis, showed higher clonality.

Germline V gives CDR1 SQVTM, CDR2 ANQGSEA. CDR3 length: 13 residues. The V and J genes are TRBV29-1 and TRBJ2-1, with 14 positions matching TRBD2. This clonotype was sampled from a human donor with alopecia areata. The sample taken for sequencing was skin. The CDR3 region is CQTGTSGGGEQFF. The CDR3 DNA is TGCCAAACCGGGACTAGCGGGGGAGGTGAGCAGTTCTTC.